This T cell receptor (beta chain) was obtained from a study of vaccination effects on CD4 cells after COVID-19. Study-wide context: Every participant took two doses of the BNT162b2 or mRNA-1273 vaccine.

Germline assignment: CDR1 LNHDA and CDR2 SQIVND (reference sequence). V was clipped by 3 bases and J by 4 bases, with 13 bases between them. This CDR3 is built from 15 residues. Viral peptide pool expansion of antigen-specific CD4+ T cells preceded sequencing in the ViraFEST assay. The culture ran for approximately 10 days before CD4+ T cells were isolated. Prior SARS-CoV-2 infection was absent in the vaccine recipients, as shown by negative nucleocapsid antibodies. For each well, two million PBMC were cultured with 8 to 10 IU/ml IL-2 and roughly 9.2 ug/ml peptides. Half the medium was replaced with IL-2 medium on days 3 and 7. Study-wide results and caveats: After vaccination of healthy people, only 1 of 255 vaccine-induced clones cross-reacted with common cold coronaviruses.

Concerning this clone: Its specificity is not known.

Sequenced by immunoSEQ multiplex PCR; TCRdb stores in-frame clones only, minus some. The sample records tens of thousands of clones, 55% to 75% being singletons. This TCR was sampled from a human donor who received a COVID-19 vaccine. This specimen was CD4+ T cells from PBMCs cultured with SARS-CoV-2 spike peptides, taken before COVID-19 vaccination. J is TRBJ1-5 and V is TRBV19; D is ambiguous. CDR3 residues: CASSISRRNNQPQHF. The CDR3, as DNA: TGTGCCAGTAGTATTTCAAGGAGAAATAATCAGCCCCAGCATTTT.